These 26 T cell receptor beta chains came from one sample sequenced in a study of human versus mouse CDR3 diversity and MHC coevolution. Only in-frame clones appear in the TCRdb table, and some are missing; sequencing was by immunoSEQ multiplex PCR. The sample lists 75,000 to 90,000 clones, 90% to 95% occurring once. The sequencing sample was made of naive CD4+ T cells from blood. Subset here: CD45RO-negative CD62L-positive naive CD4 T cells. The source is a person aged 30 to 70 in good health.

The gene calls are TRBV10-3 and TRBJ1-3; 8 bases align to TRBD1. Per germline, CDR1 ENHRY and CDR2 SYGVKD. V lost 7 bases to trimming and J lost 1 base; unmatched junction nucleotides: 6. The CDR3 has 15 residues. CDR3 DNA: TGTGCCATCAATCCAGGGGGCAGGTCTGGAAACACCATATATTTT. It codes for CAINPGGRSGNTIYF.

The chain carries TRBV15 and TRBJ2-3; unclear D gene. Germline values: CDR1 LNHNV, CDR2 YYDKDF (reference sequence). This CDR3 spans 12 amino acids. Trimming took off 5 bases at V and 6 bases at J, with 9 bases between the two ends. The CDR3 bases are TGTGCCACCAGCCGACTTCCCGATACGCAGTATTTT. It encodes CATSRLPDTQYF.

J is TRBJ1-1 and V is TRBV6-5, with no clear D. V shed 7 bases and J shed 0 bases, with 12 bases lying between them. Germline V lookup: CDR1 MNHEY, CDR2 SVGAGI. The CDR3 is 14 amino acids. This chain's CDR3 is CASIRSLVNTEAFF. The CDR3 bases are TGTGCCAGCATCCGAAGCTTAGTGAACACTGAAGCTTTCTTT.

CDR3 DNA sequence: TGTGCCAGCACCCGAGCACAGGGCTCCTACAATGAGCAGTTCTTC. Translation gives CASTRAQGSYNEQFF. The rearrangement links TRBV5-4 to TRBJ2-1, with D perhaps matching TRBD1 (6 bases). V lost 6 bases, J lost 0 bases, and 13 bases lay in between. The CDR3 runs 15 residues. Germline V lookup: CDR1 SGHNT, CDR2 YYREEE (reference sequence).

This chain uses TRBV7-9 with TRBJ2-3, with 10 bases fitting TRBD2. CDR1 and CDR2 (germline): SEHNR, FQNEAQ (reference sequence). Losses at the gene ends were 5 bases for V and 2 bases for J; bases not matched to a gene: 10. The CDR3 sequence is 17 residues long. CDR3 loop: CASSMLSGGASTDTQYF. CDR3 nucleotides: TGTGCCAGCAGCATGCTAAGCGGGGGGGCCTCCACAGATACGCAGTATTTT. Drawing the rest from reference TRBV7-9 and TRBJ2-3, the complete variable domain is DTGVSQNPRHKITKRGQNVTFRCDPISEHNRLYWYRQTLGQGPEFLTYFQNEAQLEKSRLLSDRFSAERPKGSFSTLEIQRTEQGDSAMYLCASSMLSGGASTDTQYFGPGTRLTVL.

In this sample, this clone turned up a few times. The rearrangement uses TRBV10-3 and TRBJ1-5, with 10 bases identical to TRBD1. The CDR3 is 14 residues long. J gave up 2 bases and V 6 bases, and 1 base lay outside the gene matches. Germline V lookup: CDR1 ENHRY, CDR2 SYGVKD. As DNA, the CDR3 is TGTGCCATCAGAGGGACAGGGGGCAATCAGCCCCAGCATTTT. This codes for CAIRGTGGNQPQHF.

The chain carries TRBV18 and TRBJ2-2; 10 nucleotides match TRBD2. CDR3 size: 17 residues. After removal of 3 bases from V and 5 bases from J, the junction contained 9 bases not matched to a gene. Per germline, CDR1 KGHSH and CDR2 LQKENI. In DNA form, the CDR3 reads TGTGCCAGCTCACCGAGTCTAGCGGGAGTTGAGACCGGGGAGCTGTTTTTT. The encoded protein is CASSPSLAGVETGELFF.

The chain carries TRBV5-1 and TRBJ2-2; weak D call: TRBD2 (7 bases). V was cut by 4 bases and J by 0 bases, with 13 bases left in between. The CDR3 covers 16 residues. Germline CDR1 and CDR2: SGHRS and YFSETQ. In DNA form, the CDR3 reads TGCGCCAGCAGCGGGGGGGCCAGGGCGAACACCGGGGAGCTGTTTTTT. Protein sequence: CASSGGARANTGELFF.

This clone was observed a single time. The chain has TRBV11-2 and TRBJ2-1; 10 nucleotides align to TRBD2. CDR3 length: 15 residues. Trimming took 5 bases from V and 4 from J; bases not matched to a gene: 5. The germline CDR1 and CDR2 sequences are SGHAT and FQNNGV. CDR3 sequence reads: CASSLDSGGYNEQFF. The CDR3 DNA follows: TGTGCCAGCAGCCTCGATAGCGGGGGGTACAATGAGCAGTTCTTC.

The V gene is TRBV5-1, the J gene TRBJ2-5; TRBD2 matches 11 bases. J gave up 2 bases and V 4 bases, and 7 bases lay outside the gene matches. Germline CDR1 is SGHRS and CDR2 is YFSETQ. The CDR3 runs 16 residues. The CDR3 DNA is TGCGCCAGCAGCCAAGGGACTAGCGGACAACAAGAGACCCAGTACTTC. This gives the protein CASSQGTSGQQETQYF.

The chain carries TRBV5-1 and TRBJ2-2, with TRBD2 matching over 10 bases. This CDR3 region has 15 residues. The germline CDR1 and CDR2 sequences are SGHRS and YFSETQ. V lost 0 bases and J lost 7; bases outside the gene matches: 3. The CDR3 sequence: CASSLGASGSGELFF. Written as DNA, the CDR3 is TGCGCCAGCAGCTTGGGGGCTAGCGGGAGCGGGGAGCTGTTTTTT.

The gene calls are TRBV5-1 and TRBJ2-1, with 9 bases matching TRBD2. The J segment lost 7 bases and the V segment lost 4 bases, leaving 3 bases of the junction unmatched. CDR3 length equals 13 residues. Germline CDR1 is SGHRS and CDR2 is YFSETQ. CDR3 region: CASSLGLANEQFF. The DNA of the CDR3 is TGCGCCAGCAGCCTGGGACTAGCTAATGAGCAGTTCTTC.

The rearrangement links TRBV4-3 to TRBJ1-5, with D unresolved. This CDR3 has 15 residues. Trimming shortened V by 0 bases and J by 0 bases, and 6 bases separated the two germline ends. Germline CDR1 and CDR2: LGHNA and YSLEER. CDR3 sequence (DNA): TGCGCCAGCAGCCAAGACACCTATAGCAATCAGCCCCAGCATTTT. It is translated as CASSQDTYSNQPQHF.

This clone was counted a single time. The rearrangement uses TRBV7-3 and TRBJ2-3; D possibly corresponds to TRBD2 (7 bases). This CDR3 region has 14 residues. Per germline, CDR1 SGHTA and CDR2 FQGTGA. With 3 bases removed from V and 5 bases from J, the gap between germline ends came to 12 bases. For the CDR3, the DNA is TGTGCCAGCAGCTTCGGGGGGCGGGGAGATACGCAGTATTTT. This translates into CASSFGGRGDTQYF.

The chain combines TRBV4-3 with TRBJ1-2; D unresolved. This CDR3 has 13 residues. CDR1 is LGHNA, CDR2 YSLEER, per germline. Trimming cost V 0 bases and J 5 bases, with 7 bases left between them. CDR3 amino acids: CASSQDEKYGYTF. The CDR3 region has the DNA TGCGCCAGCAGCCAAGATGAGAAGTATGGCTACACCTTC.

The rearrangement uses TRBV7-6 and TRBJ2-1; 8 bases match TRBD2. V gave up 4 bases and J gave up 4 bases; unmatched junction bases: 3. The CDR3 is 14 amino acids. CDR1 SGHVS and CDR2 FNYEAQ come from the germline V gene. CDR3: CASSSGTRYNEQFF. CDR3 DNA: TGTGCCAGCAGCTCAGGGACTAGGTACAATGAGCAGTTCTTC.

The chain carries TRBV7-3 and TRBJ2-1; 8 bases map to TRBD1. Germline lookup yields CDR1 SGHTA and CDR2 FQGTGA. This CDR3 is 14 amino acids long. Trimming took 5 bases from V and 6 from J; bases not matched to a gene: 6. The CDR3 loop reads CASSHDRGSNEQFF. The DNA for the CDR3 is TGTGCCAGCAGCCATGACAGGGGAAGCAATGAGCAGTTCTTC.

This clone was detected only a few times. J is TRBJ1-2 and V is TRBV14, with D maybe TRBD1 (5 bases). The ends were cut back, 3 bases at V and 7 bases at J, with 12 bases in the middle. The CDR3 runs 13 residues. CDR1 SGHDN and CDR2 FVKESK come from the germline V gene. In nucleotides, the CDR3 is TGTGCCAGCAGCCACCGCGCGGGGGTTGGCTACACCTTC. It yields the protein CASSHRAGVGYTF.

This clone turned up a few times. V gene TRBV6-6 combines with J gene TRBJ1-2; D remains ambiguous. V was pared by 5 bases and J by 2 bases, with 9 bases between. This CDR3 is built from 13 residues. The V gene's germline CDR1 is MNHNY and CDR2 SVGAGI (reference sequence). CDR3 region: CASSNTPNYGYTF. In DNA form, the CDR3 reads TGTGCCAGCAGTAACACACCGAACTATGGCTACACCTTC.

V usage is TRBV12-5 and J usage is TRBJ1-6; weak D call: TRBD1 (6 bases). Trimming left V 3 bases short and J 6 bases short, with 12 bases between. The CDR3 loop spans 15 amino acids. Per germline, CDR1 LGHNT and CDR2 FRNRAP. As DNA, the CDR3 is TGTGCTAGTGGTTTATCCGGCAGGGGTAATTCACCCCTCCACTTT. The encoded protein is CASGLSGRGNSPLHF.

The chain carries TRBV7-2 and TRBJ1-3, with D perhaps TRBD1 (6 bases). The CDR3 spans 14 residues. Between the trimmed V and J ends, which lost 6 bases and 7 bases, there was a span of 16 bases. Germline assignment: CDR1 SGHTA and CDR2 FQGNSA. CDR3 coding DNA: TGTGCCAGCAGTCTCTCGGGGGGGGCGAACACCATATATTTT. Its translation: CASSLSGGANTIYF.

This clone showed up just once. The CDR3: CASSLVQGFSYEQYF. The CDR3, as DNA: TGTGCCAGCAGCTTAGTCCAGGGATTCTCCTACGAGCAGTACTTC. V gene TRBV7-2 combines with J gene TRBJ2-7, with D possibly TRBD1 on 5 matching bases. Germline CDR1 reads SGHTA; CDR2 reads FQGNSA. V shed 1 base and J shed 0 bases, with 10 bases lying between them. The CDR3 sequence is 15 residues long.

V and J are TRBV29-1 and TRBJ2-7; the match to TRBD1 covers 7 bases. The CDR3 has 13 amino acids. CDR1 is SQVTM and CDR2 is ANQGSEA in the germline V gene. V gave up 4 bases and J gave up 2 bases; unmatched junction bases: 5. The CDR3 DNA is TGCAGCGTTGGGGGCAGGGGGACCTACGAGCAGTACTTC. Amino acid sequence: CSVGGRGTYEQYF.

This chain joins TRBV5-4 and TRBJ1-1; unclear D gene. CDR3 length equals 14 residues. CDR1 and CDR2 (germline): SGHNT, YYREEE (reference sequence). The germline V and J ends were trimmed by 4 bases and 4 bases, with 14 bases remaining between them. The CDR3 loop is CASSLRVLGTEAFF. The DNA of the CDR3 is TGTGCCAGCAGCCTCCGGGTCCTGGGCACTGAAGCTTTCTTT.

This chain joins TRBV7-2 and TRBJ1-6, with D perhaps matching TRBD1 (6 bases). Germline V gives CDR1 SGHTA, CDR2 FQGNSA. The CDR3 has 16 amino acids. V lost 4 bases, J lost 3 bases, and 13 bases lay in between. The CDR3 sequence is CASSSTGVNYNSPLHF. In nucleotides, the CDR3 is TGTGCCAGCAGCTCGACAGGAGTTAACTATAATTCACCCCTCCACTTT.

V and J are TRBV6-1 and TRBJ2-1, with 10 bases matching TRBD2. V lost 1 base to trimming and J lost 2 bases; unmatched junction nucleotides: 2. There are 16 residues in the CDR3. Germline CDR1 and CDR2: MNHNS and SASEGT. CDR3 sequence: CASSEGLAGAYNEQFF. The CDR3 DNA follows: TGTGCCAGCAGTGAAGGACTAGCGGGCGCCTACAATGAGCAGTTCTTC.